The clone carrying this T cell receptor (beta chain) was seen ten or more times. The antigen is undetermined. The CDR3 length is 15 residues. Germline values: CDR1 SGHRS, CDR2 YFSETQ. V lost 1 base and J lost 8; bases outside the gene matches: 8. This sample was included in a study of identical twins. Notes on the study in general: It was possible that invariant MAIT and iNKT cells partly confounded the zero-insertion analyses.

TCRdb processed the 5' RACE reads anew with MiXCR; each CDR3 protein has one entry. Among about 280,000 distinct CDR3 sequences listed, under 9% were seen once. These data were likewise used in another study, on yellow fever vaccine responses in identical twins.

V is TRBV5-1 and J is TRBJ2-3, with 9 bases fitting TRBD2. The TCR originated in a woman under 30 in good health. The sample taken for sequencing was memory (CD45RO+) T cells sorted from blood. The CDR3 DNA follows: TGCGCCAGCAGCTTGTCGGGACTAGCAGTTTCTACGCAGTATTTT. Translating gives CASSLSGLAVSTQYF.